The 7 T cell receptor beta chains reported below all come from one sample, sequenced in a study of T-cell reconstitution after alpha-beta-depleted transplantation in children. Study-wide results and limits: T-cell numbers and diversity, one year after transplant, stemmed largely from T cells that were newly produced.

These receptors' antigens are unknown. Molecular barcoding with unique molecular identifiers was used for the TCRbeta library. One entry per CDR3 protein, called by TCRdb with MiXCR from the PCR reads. Among a few hundred thousand distinct CDR3 sequences listed, about 7.3% were seen once. The starting material was peripheral blood, obtained 360 days after TCRalphabeta/CD19-depleted stem cell transplant. The receptor set was obtained from a female patient aged 2-10 years who had a stem cell transplant for Fanconi anemia, so the T cells may come from the graft donor.

This clonotype was counted at least ten times. The chain joins TRBV7-2 to TRBJ1-2; D unclear. This CDR3 has 14 amino acids. Trimming removed 1 base from V and 2 bases from J, with 8 bases in between. Germline CDR1 reads SGHTA; CDR2 reads FQGNSA. The DNA for the CDR3 is TGTGCCAGCAGCTTAGTTATCAGGAACTATGGCTACACCTTC. Amino acid sequence: CASSLVIRNYGYTF.

The chain uses TRBV2 and TRBJ2-3, with 9 nucleotides matching TRBD2. The CDR3 runs to 20 residues. Per the germline V gene, CDR1 is SNHLY and CDR2 is FYNNEI. V lost 2 bases, J lost 4 bases, and 19 bases stayed unmatched. Written as DNA, the CDR3 is TGTGCCAGCAGTGAACCGTATCTGGTCAAGCGGGGGGCCTCTTCAGATACGCAGTATTTT. Protein product: CASSEPYLVKRGASSDTQYF.

This clonotype showed up many times. The rearrangement uses TRBV5-6 and TRBJ2-7; a possible D gene is TRBD2 (5 bases). With 2 bases removed from V and 0 bases from J, the gap between germline ends came to 9 bases. The germline CDR1 and CDR2 sequences are SGHDT and YYEEEE. The CDR3 contains 14 residues. CDR3 protein: CASSFLGVSYEQYV. In DNA form, the CDR3 reads TGTGCCAGCAGCTTTCTCGGGGTCTCCTACGAGCAGTACGTC.

In this sample, this clonotype turned up many times. This chain joins TRBV6-1 and TRBJ2-3; 13 nucleotides align to TRBD2. This CDR3 is built from 17 residues. The germline V gene has CDR1 MNHNS and CDR2 SASEGT. Losses at the gene ends were 5 bases for V and 2 bases for J; bases not matched to a gene: 7. CDR3 nucleotides: TGTGCCAGCAGTCCGACTAGCGGGGGGTCCTACACAGATACGCAGTATTTT. As protein: CASSPTSGGSYTDTQYF.

This clonotype was picked up a small number of times. A much bigger clone sits one base away, suggesting this may be a read error. The chain uses TRBV6-2 or TRBV6-3 and TRBJ2-7, with TRBD1 matching over 7 bases. Germline trimming cut 6 bases from V and 2 bases from J; bases unmatched to any gene: 4. This CDR3 comprises 13 residues. Germline CDR1 MNHEY, CDR2 SVGEGT. The CDR3, as DNA: TGTGCCAGCAGGTTGACAGGGACCTACGAGCAGTACTTC. Encoded protein: CASRLTGTYEQYF.

This clonotype was observed at least ten times. The chain has TRBV18 and TRBJ2-5, with 14 bases that match TRBD2. V trimming: 4 bases; J trimming: 5 bases; junction bases outside the gene matches: 3. The CDR3 consists of 15 residues. Per germline, CDR1 KGHSH and CDR2 LQKENI. The DNA of the CDR3 is TGTGCCAGCTCACGGGGGACTAGCGGGGGCGAGACCCAGTACTTC. Its protein product is CASSRGTSGGETQYF.

In its sample, this clonotype was seen many times. The gene calls are TRBV6-5 and TRBJ1-1, with 7 nucleotides matching TRBD1. In germline, CDR1 is MNHEY, CDR2 SVGAGI. Trimming cost V 3 bases and J 1 base; bases outside gene matches: 5. The CDR3 is 15 residues long. The CDR3 loop reads CASSYSTGPNTEAFF. In nucleotides, the CDR3 is TGTGCCAGCAGTTATTCGACAGGGCCGAACACTGAAGCTTTCTTT.